This record covers a single T cell receptor (beta chain). Antigen: not known. Per germline, CDR1 MNHEY and CDR2 SVGAGI. The CDR3 spans 14 residues. Trimming took off 3 bases at V and 1 base at J, with 6 bases between the two ends. Repertoires were generated with immunoSEQ multiplex PCR, while TCRdb's copy carries only in-frame clones and drops some. The sample contains around 70,000 clones, about 84% of which appear only once. This record belongs to a study of OX40 agonist ivuxolimab in advanced cancers. Study summary: Enrolled patients in dose escalation had cancers that were hepatocellular carcinoma, melanoma, renal cell or head and neck cancer. Partial responses occurred in Three dose-escalation patients, one with hepatocellular carcinoma and two with cutaneous melanoma.

Findings of the study overall: Relative to CD4+ cells, CD8+ T cells on average had more expanded clones.

This TCR was recovered from an adult with an advanced solid tumor such as melanoma, head and neck, liver or kidney cancer. V gene TRBV6-5 combines with J gene TRBJ2-2; D ambiguous. Sequencing used CD4+ or CD8+ T cells sorted from blood, obtained in a trial of the OX40 agonist ivuxolimab. The CDR3 DNA reads as TGTGCCAGCAGTTATGGGGTGAACACCGGGGAGCTGTTTTTT. Its protein is CASSYGVNTGELFF.